Below are 18 T cell receptor beta chains sequenced from a single sample in a study of siplizumab effects on memory and regulatory T cells. Some clones are missing from TCRdb's copy, which holds only in-frame ones; the method was immunoSEQ multiplex PCR. The sample contains 110,000 or so clones, under 95% of which appear only once. Sample: CD4+ T cells sorted from blood. Source of these receptors: a human donor in good health.

This clone appeared a single time. This chain connects TRBV6-6 to TRBJ2-7, with D perhaps TRBD1 (6 bases). The V and J ends lost 5 bases and 6 bases respectively, with 8 bases between them. This CDR3 region has 11 residues. CDR1 and CDR2 (germline): MNHNY, SVGAGI (reference sequence). The chain's CDR3 is CASSQQGEQYF. The CDR3 nucleotides read TGTGCCAGCAGTCAACAGGGCGAGCAGTACTTC.

V usage is TRBV7-6 and J usage is TRBJ2-5, with 9 nucleotides matching TRBD2. CDR1 SGHVS and CDR2 FNYEAQ come from the germline V gene. Trimming at V came to 1 base and at J to 5 bases, leaving 2 bases not matched to a gene. There are 14 residues in the CDR3. DNA for the CDR3: TGTGCCAGCAGCTTAGGTAGCGGGGGCGAGACCCAGTACTTC. Protein: CASSLGSGGETQYF.

The V call is TRBV7-9, the J call TRBJ1-3; the D is unclear. Trimming pared 0 bases from V and 0 bases from J, leaving 6 bases between. Per the germline V gene, CDR1 is SEHNR and CDR2 is FQNEAQ (reference sequence). This CDR3 is built from 15 residues. The CDR3 sequence: CASSLAAGSGNTIYF. CDR3 in DNA: TGTGCCAGCAGCTTAGCTGCGGGCTCTGGAAACACCATATATTTT.

V is TRBV27 and J is TRBJ2-2; D uncertain. This CDR3 has 11 residues. Deletions cut 8 bases from V and 6 bases from J, with 7 bases between. Germline CDR1 is MNHEY and CDR2 is SMNVEV (reference sequence). CDR3: CASRTAGELFF. CDR3 sequence (DNA): TGTGCCAGCCGGACGGCCGGGGAGCTGTTTTTT.

The CDR3: CASSSGQGVGGYTF. CDR3 nucleotides: TGTGCCAGCAGCTCGGGACAGGGGGTAGGAGGCTACACCTTC. The V call is TRBV7-2, the J call TRBJ1-2; 11 positions match TRBD1. V gave up 4 bases and J gave up 8 bases; unmatched junction bases: 6. Per germline, CDR1 SGHTA and CDR2 FQGNSA. This CDR3 is 14 amino acids long. The whole variable domain, filled in from reference TRBV7-2 and TRBJ1-2, reads GAGVSQSPSNKVTEKGKDVELRCDPISGHTALYWYRQSLGQGLEFLIYFQGNSAPDKSGLPSDRFSAERTGGSVSTLTIQRTQQEDSAVYLCASSSGQGVGGYTFGSGTRLTVV.

This chain links TRBV6-5 with TRBJ1-1; 10 nucleotides align to TRBD1. Losses at the gene ends were 10 bases for V and 5 bases for J; bases not matched to a gene: 10. Germline values: CDR1 MNHEY, CDR2 SVGAGI. CDR3 size: 14 residues. The CDR3 coding sequence is TGTGCCATTGGACCGGGGACAGGGGTAACTGAAGCTTTCTTT. Translation: CAIGPGTGVTEAFF.

The V gene is TRBV6-5, the J gene TRBJ2-5, with no clear D. Germline V gives CDR1 MNHEY, CDR2 SVGAGI. Trimming stripped 2 bases from V and 2 bases from J, with 6 bases between. This CDR3 has 13 amino acids. The DNA of the CDR3 is TGTGCCAGCAGTTACGGCCCTCAAGAGACCCAGTACTTC. This gives the protein CASSYGPQETQYF.

This clone appeared a few times. V and J are TRBV19 and TRBJ2-7; D gene ambiguous. This CDR3 is 12 amino acids long. Germline V CDR1 and CDR2: LNHDA, SQIVND (reference sequence). V lost 3 bases to trimming and J lost 2 bases, with 5 bases between them. This CDR3 reads CASSIGPYEQYF. CDR3 sequence (DNA): TGTGCCAGTAGTATCGGGCCCTACGAGCAGTACTTC. The entire variable domain, with the rest obtained from reference TRBV19 and TRBJ2-7, is as follows: DGGITQSPKYLFRKEGQNVTLSCEQNLNHDAMYWYRQDPGQGLRLIYYSQIVNDFQKGDIAEGYSVSREKKESFPLTVTSAQKNPTAFYLCASSIGPYEQYFGPGTRLTVT.

This chain uses TRBV27 with TRBJ2-3, with D perhaps TRBD1 (5 bases). Looked up from germline, CDR1 is MNHEY and CDR2 is SMNVEV (reference sequence). Between the trimmed V and J ends, which lost 3 bases and 0 bases, there was a span of 28 bases. The CDR3 runs 21 residues. The chain's CDR3 is CASSLGPKFFSDIRSTDTQYF. In DNA, the CDR3 is TGTGCCAGCAGTTTGGGTCCTAAATTCTTCTCGGACATACGAAGCACAGATACGCAGTATTTT.

The chain links TRBV9 to TRBJ1-1; the D is unclear. Deletions cut 1 base from V and 1 base from J, with 8 bases between. Germline assignment: CDR1 SGDLS and CDR2 YYNGEE. The CDR3 is made up of 14 amino acids. The CDR3 nucleotides read TGTGCCAGCAGCGTACTGAGGGAGAACACTGAAGCTTTCTTT. It is translated as CASSVLRENTEAFF.

This clone was seen only a few times. This sequence joins TRBV4-1 and TRBJ1-1; D unclear. This CDR3 is 11 amino acids long. Germline V gene sequence: CDR1 MGHRA, CDR2 YSYEKL. Between the trimmed V and J ends, which lost 2 bases and 2 bases, there was a span of 0 bases. The CDR3 sequence is CASSQNTEAFF. CDR3 in DNA: TGCGCCAGCAGCCAAAACACTGAAGCTTTCTTT.

This clone was observed a handful of times. The V and J genes are TRBV5-1 and TRBJ2-1; 7 nucleotides match TRBD2. CDR3 length: 15 residues. V lost 5 bases to trimming and J lost 4 bases; unmatched junction nucleotides: 9. Germline CDR1 SGHRS, CDR2 YFSETQ. The CDR3 sequence is CASRTSYPSYNEQFF. CDR3 in DNA: TGCGCCAGCAGGACTAGCTATCCATCGTACAATGAGCAGTTCTTC.

J is TRBJ1-1 and V is TRBV6-5; maybe TRBD1 (5 bases). Germline-derived CDR1 and CDR2 are MNHEY and SVGAGI. Trimming took 6 bases from V and 5 from J, leaving 16 bases between them. The CDR3 loop spans 14 amino acids. The CDR3 DNA is TGTGCCAGCAGAACCGGGACGGCGGGGACTGAAGCTTTCTTT. Its translation is CASRTGTAGTEAFF.

The rearrangement joins TRBV18 to TRBJ1-4; D gene unclear. The germline V gene has CDR1 KGHSH and CDR2 LQKENI. The V end was cut by 5 bases, the J end by 4 bases, with 8 bases between. The CDR3 extends over 13 amino acids. This CDR3 is CASSYGYNEKLFF. The CDR3 nucleotides are TGTGCCAGCTCATACGGGTATAATGAAAAACTGTTTTTT.

The sample holds a few counts of this clone. The J gene is TRBJ2-5, the V gene TRBV11-2; D possibly corresponds to TRBD2 (6 bases). Germline lookup yields CDR1 SGHAT and CDR2 FQNNGV. The germline V and J ends were trimmed by 4 bases and 5 bases, with 20 bases remaining between them. This CDR3 is 16 amino acids long. CDR3 nucleotide sequence: TGTGCCAGCAGCTATGTACGGACTAACCTAGGGGAGACCCAGTACTTC. This codes for CASSYVRTNLGETQYF. The entire variable domain, with the rest obtained from reference TRBV11-2 and TRBJ2-5, is as follows: EAGVAQSPRYKIIEKRQSVAFWCNPISGHATLYWYQQILGQGPKLLIQFQNNGVVDDSQLPKDRFSAERLKGVDSTLKIQPAKLEDSAVYLCASSYVRTNLGETQYFGPGTRLLVL.

V gene TRBV5-4 combines with J gene TRBJ2-5; perhaps D is TRBD1 or TRBD2 (5 bases each). V was shortened by 0 bases and J by 9 bases, with 21 bases between the two germline ends. Germline CDR1 SGHNT, CDR2 YYREEE (reference sequence). The CDR3 sequence is 16 residues long. The chain's CDR3 is CASSLASGTQRLSQYF. DNA of the CDR3: TGTGCCAGCAGCTTGGCCTCTGGGACCCAGAGGCTTTCCCAGTACTTC.

The chain links TRBV5-1 to TRBJ2-3, with 8 bases aligning to TRBD2. V gave up 5 bases and J gave up 1 base; unmatched junction bases: 9. Germline-derived CDR1 and CDR2 are SGHRS and YFSETQ. CDR3 size: 16 residues. DNA for the CDR3: TGCGCCAGCAGGCTATCGGGGGGGCTTGGCACAGATACGCAGTATTTT. This codes for CASRLSGGLGTDTQYF.

The gene calls are TRBV5-8 and TRBJ1-6, with no clear D. V lost 1 base to trimming and J lost 10 bases, with 9 bases between them. This CDR3 spans 13 amino acids. The germline V gene has CDR1 SGHTS and CDR2 YDEGEE. The DNA for the CDR3 is TGTGCCAGCAGCTTGAATCGGGTGTCACCCCTCCACTTT. Protein: CASSLNRVSPLHF.